This TCR beta chain was sequenced during a study of blood T cell repertoires in COVID-19. Study overall: Sites in the United States, Italy and Spain provided acute and convalescent COVID-19 samples.

Profiled with immunoSEQ multiplex PCR; TCRdb holds only in-frame clones, not every one. Of around 140,000 clones in the sample, 75% to 90% were seen once. The CDR3 is 15 amino acids. Looked up from germline, CDR1 is SGDLS and CDR2 is YYNGEE. V lost 0 bases, J lost 4 bases, and 13 bases lay in between. The sequence derives from a man aged 50-59 years with active COVID-19. The chain has TRBV9 and TRBJ1-2; unclear D gene. The specimen was peripheral blood. The CDR3 DNA reads as TGTGCCAGCAGCGTAGACGCGGCAGTCTCCTATGGCTACACCTTC. This gives the protein CASSVDAAVSYGYTF.